Below, 21 T cell receptor beta chains from the same sample are listed, as sequenced in a study of blood T cell repertoires in COVID-19. Sequencing used immunoSEQ multiplex PCR; TCRdb keeps in-frame clones, though not all of them. Here the sample spans about 75,000 clones, roughly 70% being singletons. Sequencing used peripheral blood. These receptors were taken from a human donor with acute or convalescent COVID-19. The donor label of this sample is uncertain.

The CDR3 sequence: CASSLEGGRVDEKLFF. The DNA for the CDR3 is TGTGCCAGCAGCTTGGAAGGCGGCAGGGTGGATGAAAAACTGTTTTTT. J is TRBJ1-4 and V is TRBV5-4, with a tentative D call TRBD1 (5 bases). This CDR3 is built from 16 residues. Germline V gene data show CDR1 as SGHNT and CDR2 as YYREEE (reference sequence). V shed 0 bases and J shed 6 bases, with 15 bases lying between them.

This chain connects TRBV5-1 to TRBJ1-2; 7 bases match TRBD1. The CDR3 sequence is 13 residues long. Trimming removed 4 bases from V and 5 bases from J; junction bases left unmatched: 5. From germline, CDR1 is SGHRS and CDR2 YFSETQ. CDR3 sequence (DNA): TGCGCCAGCAGCGGGGGACAGTTGTATGGCTACACCTTC. Protein: CASSGGQLYGYTF.

This chain joins TRBV15 and TRBJ1-2, with 7 bases lining up with TRBD1. This CDR3 is 16 amino acids long. Germline lookup yields CDR1 LNHNV and CDR2 YYDKDF (reference sequence). V lost 4 bases, J lost 9 bases, and 17 bases stayed unmatched. The CDR3: CATSIRGATPVRSYTF. The DNA for the CDR3 is TGTGCCACCAGCATCAGGGGGGCAACTCCTGTGCGGAGCTACACCTTC. Filled out from reference TRBV15 and TRBJ1-2, the complete variable domain reads DAMVIQNPRYQVTQFGKPVTLSCSQTLNHNVMYWYQQKSSQAPKLLFHYYDKDFNNEADTPDNFQSRRPNTSFCFLDIRSPGLGDTAMYLCATSIRGATPVRSYTFGSGTRLTVV.

This chain uses TRBV7-9 with TRBJ2-7, with TRBD1 identical over 8 bases. This CDR3 contains 15 residues. The V gene's germline CDR1 is SEHNR and CDR2 FQNEAQ (reference sequence). V shed 3 bases, J shed 1 base, and the junction held 5 bases outside the gene matches. The CDR3: CASSFGTGASYEQYF. CDR3 DNA sequence: TGTGCCAGCAGCTTCGGGACAGGAGCGTCCTACGAGCAGTACTTC.

This clone showed up just once. This chain links TRBV6-5 with TRBJ1-4; the D is unclear. Germline loops: CDR1 MNHEY, CDR2 SVGAGI. CDR3 size: 15 residues. Trimming removed 6 bases from V and 3 bases from J, with 14 bases in between. This chain's CDR3 is CASRRERPPNEKLFF. CDR3 DNA: TGTGCCAGCAGGAGGGAGAGACCGCCTAATGAAAAACTGTTTTTT.

The chain links TRBV11-3 to TRBJ2-3; the match to TRBD2 covers 12 bases. V lost 5 bases and J lost 2; bases outside the gene matches: 2. This CDR3 is built from 15 residues. Per germline, CDR1 SGHNT and CDR2 YENEEA. The CDR3 sequence: CASSRTSGVTDTQYF. As DNA, the CDR3 is TGTGCCAGCAGCCGGACTAGCGGGGTCACAGATACGCAGTATTTT.

The V gene is TRBV15, the J gene TRBJ1-4, with D tentatively TRBD1 (5 bases). Trimming took 0 bases from V and 8 from J, leaving 16 bases between them. The CDR3 loop spans 16 amino acids. Germline V gene sequence: CDR1 LNHNV, CDR2 YYDKDF (reference sequence). The CDR3 nucleotides are TGTGCCACCAGCAGAGAGAGGGCGGGGGATGAGGAAAAACTGTTTTTT. It translates to CATSRERAGDEEKLFF.

J is TRBJ2-1 and V is TRBV7-2; 8 nucleotides line up with TRBD2. Germline loops: CDR1 SGHTA, CDR2 FQGNSA. After removal of 8 bases from V and 8 bases from J, the junction contained 5 bases not matched to a gene. The CDR3 loop spans 12 amino acids. The CDR3, as DNA: TGTGCCAGCGTGAGCGGGGGATATGAGCAGTTCTTC. Translating gives CASVSGGYEQFF.

This chain links TRBV10-2 with TRBJ2-7; 8 nucleotides line up with TRBD1. The V and J ends lost 8 bases and 2 bases, in that order; junction bases with no gene match: 11. Germline V gene data show CDR1 as WSHSY and CDR2 as SAAADI. The CDR3 runs 15 residues. For the CDR3, the DNA is TGCGCCAGCGGGTCATTCGGACAGGGTGCCTACGAGCAGTACGTC. Amino acids: CASGSFGQGAYEQYV.

The chain is built from TRBV5-1 and TRBJ2-3, with a weak D call TRBD2 (6 bases). V was trimmed by 4 bases and J by 2 bases, leaving 14 bases between them. This CDR3 has 15 residues. Germline V gene sequence: CDR1 SGHRS, CDR2 YFSETQ. The CDR3 bases are TGCGCCAGCAGCGGTAGACTAGATCACACAGATACGCAGTATTTT. This encodes CASSGRLDHTDTQYF.

The chain carries TRBV6-5 and TRBJ1-3, with 10 bases lining up with TRBD1. J gave up 7 bases and V 2 bases, and 5 bases lay outside the gene matches. Germline V gene lookup returns CDR1 MNHEY and CDR2 SVGAGI. CDR3 size: 15 residues. The CDR3 is CASSYGQGDYNTIYF. The CDR3, as DNA: TGTGCCAGCAGTTACGGACAGGGGGATTACAACACCATATATTTT.

The CDR3 loop is CASGPSGVITYEQYV. The CDR3 DNA reads TGTGCCAGCGGACCAAGCGGGGTCATAACCTACGAGCAGTACGTC. The chain has TRBV28 and TRBJ2-7, with 7 bases fitting TRBD2. Losses at the gene ends were 8 bases for V and 2 bases for J; bases not matched to a gene: 12. Germline CDR1 MDHEN, CDR2 SYDVKM. There are 15 residues in the CDR3.

This sequence joins TRBV7-3 and TRBJ2-2; 9 bases line up with TRBD2. J gave up 9 bases and V 2 bases, and 10 bases lay outside the gene matches. The CDR3 is 16 residues long. Germline CDR1 and CDR2: SGHTA and FQGTGA. The DNA for the CDR3 is TGTGCCAGCAGCTTACCGCGGGAGGGGAGGGCCAGGGAGCTGTTTTTT. Its translation: CASSLPREGRARELFF. The entire variable domain, with the rest obtained from reference TRBV7-3 and TRBJ2-2, is as follows: GAGVSQTPSNKVTEKGKYVELRCDPISGHTALYWYRQSLGQGPEFLIYFQGTGAADDSGLPNDRFFAVRPEGSVSTLKIQRTERGDSAVYLCASSLPREGRARELFFGEGSRLTVL.

The chain employs TRBV6-5 and TRBJ1-5; maybe TRBD1 (5 bases). The CDR3 sequence is 15 residues long. CDR1 and CDR2 (germline): MNHEY, SVGAGI. V lost 6 bases, J lost 0 bases, and 12 bases lay in between. CDR3 sequence: CASRGGVNSNQPQHF. The CDR3, as DNA: TGTGCCAGCAGGGGGGGGGTGAATAGCAATCAGCCCCAGCATTTT.

This chain links TRBV18 with TRBJ2-3; 9 nucleotides match TRBD1. V shed 2 bases, J shed 3 bases, and the junction held 0 bases outside the gene matches. This CDR3 comprises 14 residues. Germline V CDR1 and CDR2: KGHSH, LQKENI. The CDR3 DNA sequence: TGTGCCAGCTCACCAGGACAGGGGACAGATACGCAGTATTTT. Translated: CASSPGQGTDTQYF. The full variable domain, completed using reference TRBV18 and TRBJ2-3, is NAGVMQNPRHLVRRRGQEARLRCSPMKGHSHVYWYRQLPEEGLKFMVYLQKENIIDESGMPKERFSAEFPKEGPSILRIQQVVRGDSAAYFCASSPGQGTDTQYFGPGTRLTVL.

The V call is TRBV9, the J call TRBJ1-6; possibly TRBD1 for D (5 bases). Deletions cut 5 bases from V and 7 bases from J, with 19 bases between. The CDR3 loop spans 16 amino acids. The germline V gene has CDR1 SGDLS and CDR2 YYNGEE. The CDR3 nucleotides are TGTGCCAGCAGTCCCGGGGGGGGTTCGGGGAATTCACCCCTCCACTTT. Encoded protein: CASSPGGGSGNSPLHF.

In its sample, this clone was seen once. CDR3 residues: CASSLGRGLGYTF. CDR3 DNA sequence: TGCGCCAGCAGCTTGGGCAGGGGGCTCGGCTACACCTTC. This chain links TRBV5-1 with TRBJ1-2, with TRBD1 matching over 8 bases. Germline trimming cut 0 bases from V and 8 bases from J; bases unmatched to any gene: 3. The length of the CDR3 is 13 residues. Germline V gene lookup returns CDR1 SGHRS and CDR2 YFSETQ.

This sequence joins TRBV30 and TRBJ2-4, with D uncertain. There are 14 residues in the CDR3. Deletions cut 1 base from V and 5 bases from J, with 12 bases between. Germline loops: CDR1 GTSNPN, CDR2 SVGIG (reference sequence). The CDR3 protein is CAWSGQKAQNIQYF. The CDR3 nucleotides read TGTGCCTGGAGTGGACAAAAGGCCCAAAACATTCAGTACTTC. The whole variable domain, filled in from reference TRBV30 and TRBJ2-4, reads SQTIHQWPATLVQPVGSPLSLECTVEGTSNPNLYWYRQAAGRGLQLLFYSVGIGQISSEVPQNLSASRPQDRQFILSSKKLLLSDSGFYLCAWSGQKAQNIQYFGAGTRLSVL.

The V gene is TRBV7-2, the J gene TRBJ1-2; 7 nucleotides align to TRBD1. With 1 base clipped from V and 3 bases from J, the junction kept 5 bases outside the gene matches. This CDR3 is built from 15 residues. Germline V gives CDR1 SGHTA, CDR2 FQGNSA. The CDR3, as DNA: TGTGCCAGCAGCTTAGGGTACAGGGGCGACTATGGCTACACCTTC. This encodes CASSLGYRGDYGYTF.

This chain connects TRBV19 to TRBJ1-5; the D is unclear. Germline V lookup: CDR1 LNHDA, CDR2 SQIVND (reference sequence). The V end was cut by 4 bases, the J end by 2 bases, with 12 bases between. The CDR3 consists of 15 residues. This CDR3 is CASSKSRGGNQPQHF. Written as DNA, the CDR3 is TGTGCCAGTAGTAAGTCTCGGGGAGGCAATCAGCCCCAGCATTTT.

This rearrangement joins TRBV3-1 (or the pseudogene TRBV3-2) to TRBJ2-7, with TRBD2 matching 9 bases. J gave up 2 bases and V 5 bases, and 13 bases lay outside the gene matches. Germline assignment: CDR1 LGHDT and CDR2 YNNKEL (reference sequence). The CDR3 spans 17 residues. This CDR3 is CASSTRSSGALPYEQYV. CDR3 nucleotide sequence: TGTGCCAGCAGCACTAGGTCTAGCGGGGCCCTTCCCTACGAGCAGTACGTC.